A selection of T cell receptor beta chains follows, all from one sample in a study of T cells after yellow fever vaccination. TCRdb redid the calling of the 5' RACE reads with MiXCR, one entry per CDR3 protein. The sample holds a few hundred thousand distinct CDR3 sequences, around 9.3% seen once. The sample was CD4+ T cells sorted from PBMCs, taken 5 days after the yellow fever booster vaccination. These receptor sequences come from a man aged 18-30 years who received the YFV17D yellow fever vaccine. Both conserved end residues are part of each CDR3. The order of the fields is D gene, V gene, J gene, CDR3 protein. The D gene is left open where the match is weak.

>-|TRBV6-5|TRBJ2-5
CASSYGGTQYF
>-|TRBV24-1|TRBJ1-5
CATSERSGNQPQHF
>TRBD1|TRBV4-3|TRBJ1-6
CASSLPGTGVRDSPLHF
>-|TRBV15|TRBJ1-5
CATSRRDSNQPQHF
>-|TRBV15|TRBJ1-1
CATSRDPGANTEAFF
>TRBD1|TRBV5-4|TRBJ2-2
CASGLQGPGELLF
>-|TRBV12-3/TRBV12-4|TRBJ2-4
CASRNNLNIQYF
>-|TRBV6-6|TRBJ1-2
CASSYSGGPDYGYTF
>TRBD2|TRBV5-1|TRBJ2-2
CASSRGLAGATNTGELFF
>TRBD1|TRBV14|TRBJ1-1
CASSQLDRANTEAFF
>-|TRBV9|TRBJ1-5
CASSVFPELGQPQHF